Listed here are 3 T cell receptor beta chains from one sample, sequenced in a study of OX40 agonist ivuxolimab in advanced cancers. TCRdb's table, derived via immunoSEQ multiplex PCR, lists solely in-frame clones and lacks some. The table includes more than 75,000 clones, 80% to 90% detected once. The starting material was CD4+ or CD8+ T cells sorted from blood, obtained in a trial of the OX40 agonist ivuxolimab. The receptor source for this set is an adult with an advanced solid tumor such as melanoma, head and neck, liver or kidney cancer.

The V gene is TRBV18, the J gene TRBJ1-1, with unresolved D. The CDR3 is made up of 12 amino acids. V was cut by 8 bases and J by 1 base, with 8 bases left in between. From germline, CDR1 is KGHSH and CDR2 LQKENI. The CDR3 sequence is CASTRQNTEAFF. DNA for the CDR3: TGTGCCAGCACAAGACAGAACACTGAAGCTTTCTTT.

This chain joins TRBV30 and TRBJ1-5; unclear D gene. Germline lookup yields CDR1 GTSNPN and CDR2 SVGIG (reference sequence). This CDR3 region has 14 residues. V was shortened by 0 bases and J by 4 bases, with 10 bases between the two germline ends. The CDR3 protein is CAWSVGSGNQPQHF. CDR3 DNA sequence: TGTGCCTGGAGTGTAGGCTCGGGTAATCAGCCCCAGCATTTT.

The gene calls are TRBV4-2 and TRBJ2-3; 14 bases line up with TRBD2. Losses at the gene ends were 6 bases for V and 0 bases for J; bases not matched to a gene: 5. Germline V CDR1 and CDR2: LGHNA, YNFKEQ. This CDR3 contains 17 residues. This chain's CDR3 is CASSGLAGGASTDTQYF. DNA for the CDR3: TGTGCCAGCAGTGGACTAGCGGGGGGCGCTAGCACAGATACGCAGTATTTT.